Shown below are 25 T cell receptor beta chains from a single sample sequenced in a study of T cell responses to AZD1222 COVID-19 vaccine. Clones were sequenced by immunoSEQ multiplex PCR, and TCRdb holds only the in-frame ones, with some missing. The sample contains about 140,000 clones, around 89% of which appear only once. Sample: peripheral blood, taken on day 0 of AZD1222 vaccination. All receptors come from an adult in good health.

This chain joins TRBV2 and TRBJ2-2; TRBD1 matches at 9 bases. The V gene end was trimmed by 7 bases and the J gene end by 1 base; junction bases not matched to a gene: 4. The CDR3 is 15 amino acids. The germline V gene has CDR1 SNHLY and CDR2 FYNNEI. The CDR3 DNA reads TGTGCCAGCACCAGACAGGGGGAGAACACCGGGGAGCTGTTTTTT. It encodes CASTRQGENTGELFF. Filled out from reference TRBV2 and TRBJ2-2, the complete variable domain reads EPEVTQTPSHQVTQMGQEVILRCVPISNHLYFYWYRQILGQKVEFLVSFYNNEISEKSEIFDDQFSVERPDGSNFTLKIRSTKLEDSAMYFCASTRQGENTGELFFGEGSRLTVL.

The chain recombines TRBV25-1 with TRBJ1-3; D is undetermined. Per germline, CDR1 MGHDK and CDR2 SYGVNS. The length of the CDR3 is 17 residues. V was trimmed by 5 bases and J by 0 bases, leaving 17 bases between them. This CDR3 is CASSPTDRVPSGNTIYF. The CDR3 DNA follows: TGTGCCAGCAGTCCAACGGACCGGGTACCCTCTGGAAACACCATATATTTT. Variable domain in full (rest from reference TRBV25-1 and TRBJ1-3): EADIYQTPRYLVIGTGKKITLECSQTMGHDKMYWYQQDPGMELHLIHYSYGVNSTEKGDLSSESTVSRIRTEHFPLTLESARPSHTSQYLCASSPTDRVPSGNTIYFGEGSWLTVV.

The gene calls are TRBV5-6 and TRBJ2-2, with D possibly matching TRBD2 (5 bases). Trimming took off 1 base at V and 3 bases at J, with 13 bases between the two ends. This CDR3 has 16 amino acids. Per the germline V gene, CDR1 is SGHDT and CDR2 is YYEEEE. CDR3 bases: TGTGCCAGCAGCTTGTGGCAGGCGGGCTACACCGGGGAGCTGTTTTTT. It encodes CASSLWQAGYTGELFF.

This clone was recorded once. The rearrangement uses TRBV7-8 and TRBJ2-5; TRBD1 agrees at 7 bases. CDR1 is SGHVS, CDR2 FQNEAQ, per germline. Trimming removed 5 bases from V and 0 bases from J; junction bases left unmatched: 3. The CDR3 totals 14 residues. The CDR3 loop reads CASSRGQDQETQYF. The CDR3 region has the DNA TGTGCCAGCAGCCGAGGACAGGACCAAGAGACCCAGTACTTC.

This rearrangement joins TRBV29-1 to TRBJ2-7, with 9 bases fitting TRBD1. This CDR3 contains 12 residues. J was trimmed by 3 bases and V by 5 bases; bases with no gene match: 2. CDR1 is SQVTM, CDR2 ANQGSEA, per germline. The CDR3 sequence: CSVWGQGYEQYF. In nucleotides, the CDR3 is TGCAGCGTTTGGGGACAGGGCTACGAGCAGTACTTC.

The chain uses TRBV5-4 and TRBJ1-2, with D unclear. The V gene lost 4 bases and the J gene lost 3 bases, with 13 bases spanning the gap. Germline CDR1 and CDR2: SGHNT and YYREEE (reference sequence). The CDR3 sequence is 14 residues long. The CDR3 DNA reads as TGTGCCAGCAGCCCCGCGCCGGAATACTATGGCTACACCTTC. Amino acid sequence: CASSPAPEYYGYTF.

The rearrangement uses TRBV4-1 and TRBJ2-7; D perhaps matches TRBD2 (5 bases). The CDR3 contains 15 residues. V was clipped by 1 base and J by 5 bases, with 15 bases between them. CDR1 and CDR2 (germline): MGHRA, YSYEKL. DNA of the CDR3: TGCGCCAGCAGCCAAGTAACAGCGGCAGTCAACGAGCAGTACTTC. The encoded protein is CASSQVTAAVNEQYF.

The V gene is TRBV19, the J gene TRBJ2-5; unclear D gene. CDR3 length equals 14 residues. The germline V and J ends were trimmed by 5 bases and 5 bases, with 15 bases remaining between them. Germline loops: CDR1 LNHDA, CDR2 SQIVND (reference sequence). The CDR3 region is CASSRSDFRETQYF. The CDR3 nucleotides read TGTGCCAGTAGTCGGTCTGACTTCAGGGAGACCCAGTACTTC.

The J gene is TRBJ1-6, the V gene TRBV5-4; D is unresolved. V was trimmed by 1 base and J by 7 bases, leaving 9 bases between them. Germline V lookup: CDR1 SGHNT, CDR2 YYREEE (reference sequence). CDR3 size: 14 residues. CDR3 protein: CASSLWGGNSPLHF. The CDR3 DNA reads TGTGCCAGCAGCTTGTGGGGTGGGAATTCACCCCTCCACTTT. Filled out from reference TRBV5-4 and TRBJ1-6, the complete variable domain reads ETGVTQSPTHLIKTRGQQVTLRCSSQSGHNTVSWYQQALGQGPQFIFQYYREEENGRGNFPPRFSGLQFPNYSSELNVNALELDDSALYLCASSLWGGNSPLHFGNGTRLTVT.

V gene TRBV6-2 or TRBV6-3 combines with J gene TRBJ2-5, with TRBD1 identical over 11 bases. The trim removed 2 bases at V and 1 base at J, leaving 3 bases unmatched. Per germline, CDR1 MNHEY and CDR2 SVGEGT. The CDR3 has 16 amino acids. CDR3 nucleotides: TGTGCCAGCAGTTACGGGGGGACAGGGGGCCAAGAGACCCAGTACTTC. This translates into CASSYGGTGGQETQYF.

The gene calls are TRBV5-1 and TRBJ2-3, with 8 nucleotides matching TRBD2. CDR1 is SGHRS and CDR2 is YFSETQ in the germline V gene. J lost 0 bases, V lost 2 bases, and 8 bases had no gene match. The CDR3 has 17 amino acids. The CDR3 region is CASSLGSGGASTDTQYF. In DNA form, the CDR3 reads TGCGCCAGCAGCTTAGGTTCGGGAGGGGCTAGCACAGATACGCAGTATTTT.

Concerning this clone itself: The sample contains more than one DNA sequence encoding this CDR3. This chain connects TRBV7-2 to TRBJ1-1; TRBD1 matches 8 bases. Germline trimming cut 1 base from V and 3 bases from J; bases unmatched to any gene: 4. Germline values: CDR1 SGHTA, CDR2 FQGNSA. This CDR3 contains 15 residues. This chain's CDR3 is CASSLGGTGDTEAFF. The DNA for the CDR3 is TGTGCCAGCAGCTTAGGCGGGACAGGCGACACTGAAGCTTTCTTT.

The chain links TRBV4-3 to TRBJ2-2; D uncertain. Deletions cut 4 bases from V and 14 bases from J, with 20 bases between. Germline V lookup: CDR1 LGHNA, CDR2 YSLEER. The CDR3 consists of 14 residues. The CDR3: CASSLSRRNRGLFF. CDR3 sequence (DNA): TGCGCCAGCAGCCTCTCCCGTAGGAACAGAGGACTGTTTTTT.

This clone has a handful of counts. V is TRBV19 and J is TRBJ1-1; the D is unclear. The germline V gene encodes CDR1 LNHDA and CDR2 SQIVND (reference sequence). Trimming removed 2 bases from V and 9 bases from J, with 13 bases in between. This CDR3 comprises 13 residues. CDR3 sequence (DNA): TGTGCCAGTAGTATAAGGAGGGAAACCCAAGCTTTCTTT. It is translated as CASSIRRETQAFF.

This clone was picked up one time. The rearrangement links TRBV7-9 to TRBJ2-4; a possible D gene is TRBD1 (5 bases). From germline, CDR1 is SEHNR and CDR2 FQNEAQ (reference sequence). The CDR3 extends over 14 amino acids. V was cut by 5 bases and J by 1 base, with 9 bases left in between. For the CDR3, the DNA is TGTGCCAGCAGCCCAGGGCTGGCCAAAAACATTCAGTACTTC. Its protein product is CASSPGLAKNIQYF.

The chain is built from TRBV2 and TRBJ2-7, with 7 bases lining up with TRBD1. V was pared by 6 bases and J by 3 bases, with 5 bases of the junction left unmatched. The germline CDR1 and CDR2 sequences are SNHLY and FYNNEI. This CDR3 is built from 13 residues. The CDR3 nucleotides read TGTGCCAGCAGCGCCGGGACAGTCTACGAGCAGTACTTC. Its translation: CASSAGTVYEQYF. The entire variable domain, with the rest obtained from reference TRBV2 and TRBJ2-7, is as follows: EPEVTQTPSHQVTQMGQEVILRCVPISNHLYFYWYRQILGQKVEFLVSFYNNEISEKSEIFDDQFSVERPDGSNFTLKIRSTKLEDSAMYFCASSAGTVYEQYFGPGTRLTVT.

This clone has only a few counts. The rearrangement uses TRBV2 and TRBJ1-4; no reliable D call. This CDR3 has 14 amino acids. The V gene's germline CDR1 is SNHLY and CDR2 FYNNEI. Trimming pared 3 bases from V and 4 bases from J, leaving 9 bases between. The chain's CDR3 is CASSDGGYNEKLFF. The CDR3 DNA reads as TGTGCCAGCAGTGATGGAGGTTATAATGAAAAACTGTTTTTT.

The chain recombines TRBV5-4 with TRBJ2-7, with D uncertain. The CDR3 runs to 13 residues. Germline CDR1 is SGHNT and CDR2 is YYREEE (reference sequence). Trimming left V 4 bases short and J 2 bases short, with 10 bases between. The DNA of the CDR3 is TGTGCCAGCAGCGCAGGACCCCCCTACGAGCAGTACTTC. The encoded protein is CASSAGPPYEQYF.

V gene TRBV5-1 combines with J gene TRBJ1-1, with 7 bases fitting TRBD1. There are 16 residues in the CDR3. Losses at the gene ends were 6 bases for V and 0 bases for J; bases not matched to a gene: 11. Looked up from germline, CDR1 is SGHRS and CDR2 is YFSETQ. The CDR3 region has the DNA TGCGCCAGCACCAGGGGACAGCACGAAATGAACACTGAAGCTTTCTTT. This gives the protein CASTRGQHEMNTEAFF. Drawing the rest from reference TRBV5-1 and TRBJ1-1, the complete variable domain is KAGVTQTPRYLIKTRGQQVTLSCSPISGHRSVSWYQQTPGQGLQFLFEYFSETQRNKGNFPGRFSGRQFSNSRSEMNVSTLELGDSALYLCASTRGQHEMNTEAFFGQGTRLTVV.

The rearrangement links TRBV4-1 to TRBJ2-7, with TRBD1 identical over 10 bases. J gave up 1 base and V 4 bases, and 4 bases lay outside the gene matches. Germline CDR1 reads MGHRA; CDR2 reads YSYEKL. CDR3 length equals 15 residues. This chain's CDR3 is CASSRGQGSSYEQYF. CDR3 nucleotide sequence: TGCGCCAGCAGCCGGGGACAGGGGAGTTCCTACGAGCAGTACTTC.

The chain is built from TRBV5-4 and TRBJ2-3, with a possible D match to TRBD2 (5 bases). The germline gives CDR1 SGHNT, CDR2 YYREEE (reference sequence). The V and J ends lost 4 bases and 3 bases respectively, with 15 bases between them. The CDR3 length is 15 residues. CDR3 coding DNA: TGTGCCAGCAGCGCAGCTAGCAGTGCAACAGATACGCAGTATTTT. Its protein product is CASSAASSATDTQYF.

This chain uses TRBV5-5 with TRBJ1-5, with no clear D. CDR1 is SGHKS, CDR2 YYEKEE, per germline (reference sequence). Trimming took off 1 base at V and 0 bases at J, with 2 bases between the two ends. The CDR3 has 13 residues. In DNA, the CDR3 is TGTGCCAGCAGCTTGAGTAGCAATCAGCCCCAGCATTTT. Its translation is CASSLSSNQPQHF. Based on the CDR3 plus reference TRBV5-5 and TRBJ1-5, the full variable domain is DAGVTQSPTHLIKTRGQQVTLRCSPISGHKSVSWYQQVLGQGPQFIFQYYEKEERGRGNFPDRFSARQFPNYSSELNVNALLLGDSALYLCASSLSSNQPQHFGDGTRLSIL.

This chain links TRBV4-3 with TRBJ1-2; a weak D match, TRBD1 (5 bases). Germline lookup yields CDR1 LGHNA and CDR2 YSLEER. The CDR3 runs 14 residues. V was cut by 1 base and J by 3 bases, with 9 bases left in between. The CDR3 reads CASSQVRGDYGYTF. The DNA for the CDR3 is TGCGCCAGCAGCCAAGTAAGAGGGGACTATGGCTACACCTTC.

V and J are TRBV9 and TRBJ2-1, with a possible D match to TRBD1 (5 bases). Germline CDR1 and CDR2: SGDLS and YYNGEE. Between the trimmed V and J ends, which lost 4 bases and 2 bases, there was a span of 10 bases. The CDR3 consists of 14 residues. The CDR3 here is CASSPTAPYNEQFF. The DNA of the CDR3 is TGTGCCAGCAGCCCGACAGCCCCCTACAATGAGCAGTTCTTC.

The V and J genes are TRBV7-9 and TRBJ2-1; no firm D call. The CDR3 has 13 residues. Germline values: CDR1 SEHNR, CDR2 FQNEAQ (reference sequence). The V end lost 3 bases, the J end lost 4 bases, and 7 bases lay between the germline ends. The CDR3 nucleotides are TGTGCCAGCAGCTTGGGCTCATACAATGAGCAGTTCTTC. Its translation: CASSLGSYNEQFF.